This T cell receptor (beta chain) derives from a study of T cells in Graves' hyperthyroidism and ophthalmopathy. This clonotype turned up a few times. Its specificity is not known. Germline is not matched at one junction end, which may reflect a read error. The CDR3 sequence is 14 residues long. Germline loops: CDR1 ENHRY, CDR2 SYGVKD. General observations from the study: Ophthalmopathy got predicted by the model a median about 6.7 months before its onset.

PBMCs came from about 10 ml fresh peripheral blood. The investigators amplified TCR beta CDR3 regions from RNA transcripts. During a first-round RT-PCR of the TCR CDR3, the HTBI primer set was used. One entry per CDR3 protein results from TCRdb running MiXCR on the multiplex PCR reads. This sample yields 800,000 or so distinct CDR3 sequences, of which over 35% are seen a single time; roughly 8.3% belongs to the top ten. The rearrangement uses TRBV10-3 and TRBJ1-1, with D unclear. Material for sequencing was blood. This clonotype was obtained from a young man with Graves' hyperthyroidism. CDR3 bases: TGTGCCAGCAGTTGGACTGAGTCGGCGGCTGAAGCTTTCTTT. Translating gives CASSWTESAAEAFF.